One sample yielded the 20 T cell receptor beta chains listed below, sequenced in a study of cytomegalovirus exposure and HLA in healthy donors. The PCR ran on 60 Vbeta and 13 Jbeta primers. Measured with immunoSEQ multiplex PCR; TCRdb has only the in-frame clones, and not every one. The table shows around 99,000 clones, with 74% occurring only once. Input material: PBMCs. The receptors come from a woman between 40 and 50 years old in good health and CMV-seropositive.

The rearrangement links TRBV21-1 to TRBJ2-1; the table's D call, TRBD1, was not checked against the DNA. TRBV21-1 is assigned pseudogene status. The CDR3 is made up of 13 amino acids. The DNA for the CDR3 is TGTGCCAGCAGCAAAATCACCTACAATGAGCAGTTCTTC. This gives the protein CASSKITYNEQFF.

The chain uses TRBV5-1 and TRBJ1-1; 10 nucleotides align to TRBD1. Germline trimming cut 5 bases from V and 4 bases from J; bases unmatched to any gene: 5. Germline-derived CDR1 and CDR2 are SGHRS and YFSETQ. The CDR3 is made up of 14 amino acids. The CDR3, as DNA: TGCGCCAGCAGGGGACAGGGGTTAGGCACTGAAGCTTTCTTT. The encoded protein is CASRGQGLGTEAFF.

The CDR3 reads CASMDYRANSPLHF. The CDR3 region has the DNA TGTGCCAGCATGGATTACAGGGCGAATTCACCCCTCCACTTT. V gene TRBV2 combines with J gene TRBJ1-6, with D maybe TRBD1 (6 bases). Per germline, CDR1 SNHLY and CDR2 FYNNEI. The CDR3 is 14 amino acids. V was cut by 7 bases and J by 7 bases, with 14 bases left in between.

This clone was counted a few times. The V and J genes are TRBV10-3 and TRBJ1-5; TRBD1 aligns across 7 bases. The CDR3 spans 16 residues. Trimming took 6 bases from V and 0 from J; bases not matched to a gene: 8. CDR1 and CDR2 (germline): ENHRY, SYGVKD. CDR3 in amino acids: CAISPGQPYSNQPQHF. CDR3 sequence (DNA): TGTGCCATCAGCCCGGGACAGCCTTATAGCAATCAGCCCCAGCATTTT.

With respect to this clone: Different DNA sequences within this sample yield the same CDR3. This chain uses TRBV7-9 with TRBJ1-1; TRBD1 matches 7 bases. With 4 bases clipped from V and 4 bases from J, the junction kept 0 bases outside the gene matches. Germline V gene lookup returns CDR1 SEHNR and CDR2 FQNEAQ (reference sequence). The CDR3 is made up of 12 amino acids. This CDR3 is CASSSGGTEAFF. In DNA, the CDR3 is TGTGCCAGCAGCTCAGGGGGCACTGAAGCTTTCTTT.

This clone was observed a few times. The rearrangement links TRBV30 to TRBJ1-5; D gene unclear. Germline-derived CDR1 and CDR2 are GTSNPN and SVGIG (reference sequence). The CDR3 extends over 15 amino acids. The V end lost 1 base, the J end lost 7 bases, and 17 bases lay between the germline ends. Here the CDR3 reads CAWSGKENGRQPQHF. The CDR3 DNA sequence: TGTGCCTGGAGTGGTAAGGAGAACGGGAGGCAGCCCCAGCATTTT.

This chain joins TRBV9 and TRBJ1-1; D remains unclear. From germline, CDR1 is SGDLS and CDR2 YYNGEE. The V gene lost 0 bases and the J gene lost 6 bases, with 15 bases spanning the gap. The CDR3 loop spans 15 amino acids. The CDR3 DNA follows: TGTGCCAGCAGCGTAGGTCGAGGAGCTCGCGCTGAAGCTTTCTTT. Its translation is CASSVGRGARAEAFF.

This clone was seen a few times. This sequence joins TRBV18 and TRBJ2-1; 7 positions match TRBD2. V lost 1 base, J lost 7 bases, and 10 bases stayed unmatched. Germline V gene data show CDR1 as KGHSH and CDR2 as LQKENI. CDR3 length equals 16 residues. CDR3 amino acids: CASSPRVRGVVNEQFF. The CDR3 coding sequence is TGTGCCAGCTCACCACGCGTCCGGGGGGTGGTTAATGAGCAGTTCTTC.

The DNA for the CDR3 is TGTGCCAGCTCACCAAAGGGGGTGAGCTCCTACAATGAGCAGTTCTTC. Protein sequence: CASSPKGVSSYNEQFF. The chain recombines TRBV18 with TRBJ2-1; D is perhaps TRBD1 (6 bases). CDR1 and CDR2 (germline): KGHSH, LQKENI. This CDR3 is built from 16 residues. The V end was cut by 2 bases, the J end by 0 bases, with 11 bases between.

The chain uses TRBV7-2 and TRBJ1-5, with 7 positions matching TRBD1. With 0 bases clipped from V and 5 bases from J, the junction kept 1 base outside the gene matches. This CDR3 has 14 amino acids. CDR1 is SGHTA and CDR2 is FQGNSA in the germline V gene. For the CDR3, the DNA is TGTGCCAGCAGCTTAGCGACAGGGTATCAGCCCCAGCATTTT. This sequence encodes CASSLATGYQPQHF. Filled out from reference TRBV7-2 and TRBJ1-5, the complete variable domain reads GAGVSQSPSNKVTEKGKDVELRCDPISGHTALYWYRQSLGQGLEFLIYFQGNSAPDKSGLPSDRFSAERTGGSVSTLTIQRTQQEDSAVYLCASSLATGYQPQHFGDGTRLSIL.

The chain employs TRBV4-1 and TRBJ1-4; 7 nucleotides line up with TRBD1. CDR1 is MGHRA and CDR2 is YSYEKL in the germline V gene. The trim removed 3 bases at V and 5 bases at J, leaving 9 bases unmatched. This CDR3 has 16 residues. The CDR3 sequence: CASSHARGQRNEKLFF. Here the CDR3 DNA reads TGCGCCAGCAGCCATGCTCGGGGACAGAGAAATGAAAAACTGTTTTTT.

The chain is built from TRBV7-2 and TRBJ2-7; 12 nucleotides line up with TRBD2. Germline values: CDR1 SGHTA, CDR2 FQGNSA. CDR3 length equals 14 residues. The J segment lost 3 bases and the V segment lost 5 bases, leaving 2 bases of the junction unmatched. CDR3 region: CASSRTSGVYEQYF. In DNA, the CDR3 is TGTGCCAGCAGCCGGACTAGCGGGGTCTACGAGCAGTACTTC.

DNA for the CDR3: TGCGCCAGCAGCCAACGATCGGGGGAGGGGAGTCCTAATGAAAAACTGTTTTTT. Amino acids: CASSQRSGEGSPNEKLFF. The chain links TRBV4-3 to TRBJ1-4; D possibly corresponds to TRBD1 (5 bases). Trimming stripped 2 bases from V and 3 bases from J, with 19 bases between. This CDR3 region has 18 residues. Germline loops: CDR1 LGHNA, CDR2 YSLEER.

The J gene is TRBJ2-3, the V gene TRBV5-1; 8 bases fit TRBD1. Trimming cost V 2 bases and J 4 bases; bases outside gene matches: 3. Germline CDR1 is SGHRS and CDR2 is YFSETQ. There are 14 residues in the CDR3. The CDR3 bases are TGCGCCAGCAGCTTCAGGGGGCCCCCAGATACGCAGTATTTT. It translates to CASSFRGPPDTQYF.

The CDR3 region has the DNA TGTGCCAGCCGGAGGGGAGAACCTGAAGCTTTCTTT. It codes for CASRRGEPEAFF. The gene calls are TRBV6-5 and TRBJ1-1, with D maybe TRBD1 (5 bases). Per the germline V gene, CDR1 is MNHEY and CDR2 is SVGAGI. V was trimmed by 8 bases and J by 6 bases, leaving 13 bases between them. The CDR3 has 12 amino acids.

The V and J genes are TRBV18 and TRBJ1-6, with 9 bases matching TRBD1. The CDR3 is made up of 15 amino acids. The J segment lost 7 bases and the V segment lost 4 bases, leaving 5 bases of the junction unmatched. CDR1 and CDR2 from the germline V gene are KGHSH and LQKENI. The CDR3 loop is CASSLTGGSNSPLHF. In DNA form, the CDR3 reads TGTGCCAGCTCACTAACAGGGGGCTCGAATTCACCCCTCCACTTT.

V usage is TRBV5-1 and J usage is TRBJ2-7; D is possibly TRBD2 (5 bases). The germline V gene encodes CDR1 SGHRS and CDR2 YFSETQ. The CDR3 consists of 14 residues. V dropped 6 bases and J dropped 2 bases, with 15 bases sitting between them. CDR3 loop: CASTPTGSPYEQYF. The CDR3 coding sequence is TGCGCCAGCACCCCGACGGGGAGTCCCTACGAGCAGTACTTC.

The J gene is TRBJ1-1, the V gene TRBV9, with D unclear. V lost 0 bases and J 6 bases, leaving 9 bases between the germline ends. CDR1 and CDR2 from the germline V gene are SGDLS and YYNGEE. CDR3 length equals 13 residues. CDR3 sequence reads: CASSVGVESEAFF. The CDR3 DNA sequence: TGTGCCAGCAGCGTAGGCGTCGAGTCTGAAGCTTTCTTT.

The chain is built from TRBV11-2 and TRBJ1-1, with 7 nucleotides matching TRBD1. The germline V gene encodes CDR1 SGHAT and CDR2 FQNNGV. After removal of 4 bases from V and 0 bases from J, the junction contained 8 bases not matched to a gene. The CDR3 is 16 residues long. This chain's CDR3 is CASSSGQVDLNTEAFF. The CDR3 DNA is TGTGCCAGCAGCTCCGGACAGGTCGATCTGAACACTGAAGCTTTCTTT.

The V and J genes are TRBV9 and TRBJ2-3; D not certain. Trimming left V 2 bases short and J 5 bases short, with 6 bases between. Germline V gene lookup returns CDR1 SGDLS and CDR2 YYNGEE. The CDR3 runs to 12 residues. CDR3 region: CASSVGGDTQYF. CDR3 nucleotides: TGTGCCAGCAGCGTCGGCGGAGATACGCAGTATTTT.